This passage covers 7 T cell receptor beta chains from one sample sequenced in a study of Graves' ophthalmopathy and Graves' hyperthyroidism. Amplification of the TCR beta CDR3 regions used RNA transcripts (as template). The authors performed first-round RT-PCR with HTBI primers and then a second-round multiplex PCR. TCRdb re-called the multiplex PCR reads with MiXCR, one entry per CDR3 protein. The table has fewer than 250,000 distinct CDR3 sequences, approximately 28% seen once; the top ten hold approximately 9.1%. Source material: peripheral blood. The receptors derive from a man over 45 with Graves' ophthalmopathy.

This clonotype has at least ten counts. This chain uses TRBV24-1 with TRBJ1-5; D is unclear. Germline V gene data show CDR1 as KGHDR and CDR2 as SFDVKD. The CDR3 covers 13 residues. V shed 2 bases and J shed 0 bases, with 1 base lying between them. The CDR3 loop reads CATSDSSNQPQHF. For the CDR3, the DNA is TGTGCCACCAGTGATTCTAGCAATCAGCCCCAGCATTTT.

This clonotype was observed at least ten times. J is TRBJ2-5 and V is TRBV20-1, with TRBD2 matching 7 bases. Germline trimming cut 3 bases from V and 6 bases from J; bases unmatched to any gene: 1. This CDR3 is 11 amino acids long. Germline CDR1 and CDR2: DFQATT and SNEGSKA (reference sequence). The CDR3, as DNA: TGCAGTGCTAGTAGCGGGCAGACCCAGTACTTC. Translated: CSASSGQTQYF.

This clonotype was picked up many times. The chain combines TRBV7-3 with TRBJ2-7; no definite D call. The CDR3 is made up of 14 amino acids. Germline V lookup: CDR1 SGHTA, CDR2 FQGTGA. V was cut by 5 bases and J by 1 base, with 12 bases left in between. The DNA of the CDR3 is TGTGCCAGCAGCCGCCACCCGGAATCCTACGAGCAGTACTTC. Amino acid sequence: CASSRHPESYEQYF.

This clonotype was observed at least ten times. The chain is built from TRBV29-1 and TRBJ1-1; D may be TRBD1 (6 bases). Deletions cut 3 bases from V and 3 bases from J, with 11 bases between. This CDR3 spans 13 amino acids. Germline V lookup: CDR1 SQVTM, CDR2 ANQGSEA. The CDR3 bases are TGCAGCGTTGAGTACAGGGCGGACACTGAAGCTTTCTTT. Protein product: CSVEYRADTEAFF.

Ten or more counts support this clonotype. The chain joins TRBV5-1 to TRBJ2-7; D is tentatively TRBD1 or TRBD2 (5 bases each). The CDR3 consists of 13 residues. Trimming left V 4 bases short and J 5 bases short, with 13 bases between. The germline CDR1 and CDR2 sequences are SGHRS and YFSETQ. The CDR3 region has the DNA TGCGCCAGCAGCCTGAGGGGCGTCGACGAGCAGTACTTC. It encodes CASSLRGVDEQYF.

The rearrangement uses TRBV7-6 and TRBJ1-2; TRBD1 is a possible D gene (6 bases). The CDR3 totals 12 residues. Germline V gene lookup returns CDR1 SGHVS and CDR2 FNYEAQ. V was cut by 5 bases and J by 8 bases, with 12 bases left in between. CDR3 sequence: CASSRTGTGYTF. The CDR3 coding sequence is TGTGCCAGCAGCCGAACAGGGACGGGCTACACCTTC.

The chain links TRBV30 to TRBJ2-5; 11 positions agree with TRBD2. The CDR3 covers 14 residues. The J segment lost 4 bases and the V segment lost 1 base, leaving 2 bases of the junction unmatched. Per germline, CDR1 GTSNPN and CDR2 SVGIG (reference sequence). The CDR3 DNA is TGTGCCTGGAGTGGGCTAGCGGGAGGAGAGACCCAGTACTTC. The encoded protein is CAWSGLAGGETQYF.